Listed here are 5 T cell receptor beta chains from one sample, sequenced in a study of blood T cell repertoires in COVID-19 (dated by TCRdb to about 2020). Library method: the immunoSEQ multiplex PCR assay. This is the immuneACCESS table as TCRdb keeps it, with only in-frame sequences that have V and J called. A part of the clones is gone; compared with another copy, unresolved V genes explain less than half, and the rest is unexplained. This sample has 30,000 to 35,000 clones in its table, and around 91% of those were observed once. The ten largest clonotypes hold about 20% of the sample. The specimen was peripheral blood. These receptors were collected from a man at least 80 years old with acute or convalescent COVID-19.

This chain joins TRBV6-1 and TRBJ1-2; 7 positions agree with TRBD1. From germline, CDR1 is MNHNS and CDR2 SASEGT. The CDR3 covers 17 residues. V lost 0 bases and J lost 5; bases outside the gene matches: 12. CDR3 residues: CASSEATTGAVQYGYTF. Here the CDR3 DNA reads TGTGCCAGCAGTGAAGCTACAACAGGGGCGGTACAGTATGGCTACACCTTC.

In nucleotides, the CDR3 is TGTGCCAGTAGAACCGGGACAGGGGATTACTCTGGAAACACCATATATTTT. This encodes CASRTGTGDYSGNTIYF. The chain employs TRBV19 and TRBJ1-3, with 10 bases that match TRBD1. Germline CDR1 reads LNHDA; CDR2 reads SQIVND (reference sequence). The CDR3 sequence is 17 residues long. The J segment lost 0 bases and the V segment lost 6 bases, leaving 8 bases of the junction unmatched. Complete variable domain (other parts from reference TRBV19 and TRBJ1-3): DGGITQSPKYLFRKEGQNVTLSCEQNLNHDAMYWYRQDPGQGLRLIYYSQIVNDFQKGDIAEGYSVSREKKESFPLTVTSAQKNPTAFYLCASRTGTGDYSGNTIYFGEGSWLTVV.

This clone was seen once. The rearrangement links TRBV28 to TRBJ1-1; possibly TRBD1 for D (6 bases). The CDR3 is made up of 18 amino acids. Germline loops: CDR1 MDHEN, CDR2 SYDVKM. V gave up 4 bases and J gave up 0 bases, with 21 bases separating them. The CDR3 DNA sequence: TGTGCCAGCAGTTATCGTCCGATTCGACAGGTTATGAACACTGAAGCTTTCTTT. It is translated as CASSYRPIRQVMNTEAFF.

The chain joins TRBV6-5 to TRBJ1-5, with a weak D call TRBD1 (5 bases). Germline CDR1 MNHEY, CDR2 SVGAGI. This CDR3 comprises 13 residues. Trimming removed 8 bases at V and 2 bases at J, with 10 bases between. The CDR3 DNA reads as TGTGCCAGCGCACGGGGGGGCAATCAGCCCCAGCATTTT. Protein sequence: CASARGGNQPQHF.

The chain has TRBV2 and TRBJ1-5, with TRBD1 as a possible D gene (6 bases). The CDR3 is 14 amino acids. The V gene's germline CDR1 is SNHLY and CDR2 FYNNEI. Trimming took 4 bases from V and 9 from J, leaving 16 bases between them. CDR3: CASSGQARVMPQHF. The CDR3 region has the DNA TGTGCCAGCAGTGGACAGGCCCGAGTAATGCCCCAGCATTTT. Full variable domain (missing parts from reference TRBV2 and TRBJ1-5): EPEVTQTPSHQVTQMGQEVILRCVPISNHLYFYWYRQILGQKVEFLVSFYNNEISEKSEIFDDQFSVERPDGSNFTLKIRSTKLEDSAMYFCASSGQARVMPQHFGDGTRLSIL.